The source of this T cell receptor beta chain is a study of blood T cell repertoires in COVID-19. Overall study: PBMCs, B-cell-depleted T cells, or T cells were the source of the cDNA or gDNA that made up the material.

This clone ranks as medium-sized. The CDR3 loop spans 16 amino acids. CDR1 and CDR2 from the germline V gene are SNHLY and FYNNEI. V lost 5 bases and J 6 bases, leaving 20 bases between the germline ends. How the authors handled the data: Reference gene primer amplification gave estimated nucleated cell counts. Sequencing used immunoSEQ multiplex PCR; TCRdb keeps in-frame clones, though not all of them. The DNA gave D and trimming, while V, J and clone size come from that table. The sample holds about 150,000 clones, almost 80% seen once. This TCR derives from a man in his sixties who had recovered from COVID-19. The rearrangement links TRBV2 to TRBJ2-1, with D possibly being TRBD1 (5 bases). Sequencing was carried out using peripheral blood. This CDR3 is CASSTPQGMPRNEQFF. Here the CDR3 DNA reads TGTGCCAGCAGTACCCCTCAGGGAATGCCTCGCAATGAGCAGTTCTTC. Combining the CDR3 with reference TRBV2 and TRBJ2-1 gives the whole variable domain EPEVTQTPSHQVTQMGQEVILRCVPISNHLYFYWYRQILGQKVEFLVSFYNNEISEKSEIFDDQFSVERPDGSNFTLKIRSTKLEDSAMYFCASSTPQGMPRNEQFFGPGTRLTVL.